This T cell receptor (beta chain) was captured in a study of cytomegalovirus exposure and HLA in healthy donors. Overall study context: Around 86 million unique TCRs, all from HLA-typed donors, were included in an early release of the data. General study results and limits: Prior analysis indicated that the majority of TCR beta V segments exhibited productivity approximately 87% or approximately 30% of the time. The analysis excluded some indistinguishable V segments, including TRBV6-2 and TRBV6-3.

Concerning this clone itself: As yet, its antigen is unknown.

Germline values: CDR1 SGHVS, CDR2 FQNEAQ. Unmatched junction bases numbered 11, after V lost 5 bases and J lost 2 bases. The CDR3 runs to 16 residues. 13 Jbeta primers and 60 Vbeta primers were used for the PCR. Clones were read by immunoSEQ multiplex PCR, and TCRdb kept only the in-frame ones, dropping some. The top ten clones hold about 29% of a sample with about 120,000 clones, roughly 80% of them seen once. The chain has TRBV7-8 and TRBJ1-1; the match to TRBD1 covers 7 bases. The origin of this receptor is a man in his sixties in good health and CMV-seropositive. The sample was PBMCs. The CDR3 sequence: CASSIQGPQSNTEAFF. The CDR3 DNA reads TGTGCCAGCAGCATACAGGGGCCACAATCTAACACTGAAGCTTTCTTT.